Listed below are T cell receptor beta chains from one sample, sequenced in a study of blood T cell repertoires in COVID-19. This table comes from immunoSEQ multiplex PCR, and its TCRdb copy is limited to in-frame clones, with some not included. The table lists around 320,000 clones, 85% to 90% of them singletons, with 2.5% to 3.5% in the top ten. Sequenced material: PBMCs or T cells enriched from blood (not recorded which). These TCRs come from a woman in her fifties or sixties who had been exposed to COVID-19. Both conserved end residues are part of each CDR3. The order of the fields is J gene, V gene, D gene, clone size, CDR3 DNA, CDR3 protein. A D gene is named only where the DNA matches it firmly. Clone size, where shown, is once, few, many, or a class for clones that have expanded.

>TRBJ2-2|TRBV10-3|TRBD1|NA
TGTGCCATCAGTGACATGACAGGGGGCGGGAACACCGGGGAGCTGTTTTTT
CAISDMTGGGNTGELFF
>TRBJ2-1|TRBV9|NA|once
TGTGCCAGCAGCGGCGGGGGCCTCGGTGAGCAGTTCTTC
CASSGGGLGEQFF
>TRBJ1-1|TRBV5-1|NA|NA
TGCGCCAGCAGCCGGAATGGTCCGAGTCCGGGTATCACTGAAGCTTTCTTT
CASSRNGPSPGITEAFF
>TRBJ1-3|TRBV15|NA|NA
TGTGCCACCAGCAGCAGACAGGCCCCTGGAAACACCATATATTTT
CATSSRQAPGNTIYF
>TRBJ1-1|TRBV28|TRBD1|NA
TGTGCCAGCAGTTTTATCCAGGGGGCCCCGAACACTGAAGCTTTCTTT
CASSFIQGAPNTEAFF
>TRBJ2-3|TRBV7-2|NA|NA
TGTGCCAGCAGCTGGGGCCTATCAGATACGCAGTATTTT
CASSWGLSDTQYF
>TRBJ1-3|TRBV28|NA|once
TGTGCCAGCAGTACCTTGCGGGGGTTCTCTGGAAACACCATATATTTT
CASSTLRGFSGNTIYF
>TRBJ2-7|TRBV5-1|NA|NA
TGCGCCAGCAGCTACGACAGCTACGAGCAGTACTTC
CASSYDSYEQYF
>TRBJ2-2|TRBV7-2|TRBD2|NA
TGTGCCAGCAGCTTACTAGCGGGGGCTATCACCGGGGAGCTGTTTTTT
CASSLLAGAITGELFF
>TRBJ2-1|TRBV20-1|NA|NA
TGCAGTGCTAGTGGACGGGCCTACAATGAGCAGTTCTTC
CSASGRAYNEQFF
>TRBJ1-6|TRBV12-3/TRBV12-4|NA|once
TGTGCCAGCAGTGAAACAGAGCGGGCACCCCTCCACTTT
CASSETERAPLHF
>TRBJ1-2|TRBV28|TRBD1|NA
TGTGCCAGCAGTCGCCCGCCCGGGACAGGGGGTGGCTACACCTTC
CASSRPPGTGGGYTF
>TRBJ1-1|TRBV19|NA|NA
TGTGCCAGTAGCACAGGGCGGTGGACTGAAGCTTTCTTT
CASSTGRWTEAFF
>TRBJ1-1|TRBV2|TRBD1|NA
TGTGCCAGCAGCGAACGTGGGACAGGGAACACTGAAGCTTTCTTT
CASSERGTGNTEAFF
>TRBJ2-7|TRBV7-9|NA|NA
TGTGCCAGCAGCTTAGGGACAGTTAACGACGAGCAGTACTTC
CASSLGTVNDEQYF
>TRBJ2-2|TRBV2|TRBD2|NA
TGTGCCAGCAAGCCCGGGACTACCTACACCGGGGAGCTGTTTTTT
CASKPGTTYTGELFF
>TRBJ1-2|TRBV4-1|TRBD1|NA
TGCGCCAGCAGCCAAGTGGGACAGGAAGGGAATGGCTACACCTTC
CASSQVGQEGNGYTF
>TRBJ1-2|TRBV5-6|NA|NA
TGTGCCAGCAGCTTGGGGCCGGGGTGGACTAACTATGGCTACACCTTC
CASSLGPGWTNYGYTF
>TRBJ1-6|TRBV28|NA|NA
TGTGCCAGCAGTTTAGCCGGGTCACCCCTCCACTTT
CASSLAGSPLHF
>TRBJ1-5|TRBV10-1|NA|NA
TGCGCCACCGGACAGTCTGGGGGCAATCAGCCCCAGCATTTT
CATGQSGGNQPQHF
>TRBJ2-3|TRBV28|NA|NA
TGTGCCAGCAGCCCGCAGGGTGCTAGCACAGATACGCAGTATTTT
CASSPQGASTDTQYF
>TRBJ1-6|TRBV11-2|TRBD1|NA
TGTGCCAGCAGCCGCACGACAGGGGTCAATTCACCCCTCCACTTT
CASSRTTGVNSPLHF
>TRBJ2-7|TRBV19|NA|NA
TGTGCCAGTAGTCCCGGGACACCGGTTTACGAGCAGTACTTC
CASSPGTPVYEQYF
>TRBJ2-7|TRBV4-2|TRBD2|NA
TGTGCCAGCAGCCAAGGGGCTTTGACTAGCGGGGTCGACGAGCAGTACTTC
CASSQGALTSGVDEQYF
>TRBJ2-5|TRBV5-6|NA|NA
TGTGCCAGCAGCGCGACAGCCCAAGAGACCCAGTACTTC
CASSATAQETQYF
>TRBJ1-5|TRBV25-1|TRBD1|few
TGTGCCAGCAGTGCGTCGGGGACAGGGCGTCAGCCCCAGCATTTT
CASSASGTGRQPQHF
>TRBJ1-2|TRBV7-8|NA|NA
TGTGCCAGCAGCTTAGGTCTAGGCAGGGGTACCGGTGGCTACACCTTC
CASSLGLGRGTGGYTF
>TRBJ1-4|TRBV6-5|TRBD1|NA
TGTGCCAGCAGTTTACAGGGGCGTGAAAAACTGTTTTTT
CASSLQGREKLFF
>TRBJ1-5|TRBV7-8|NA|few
TGTGCCAGCAGCTTAGTGACGACAAAGGGGAATAGCAATCAGCCCCAGCATTTT
CASSLVTTKGNSNQPQHF
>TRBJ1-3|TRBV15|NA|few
TGTGCCACCAGCAGAGATAGAGGGTTTGGAAACACCATATATTTT
CATSRDRGFGNTIYF
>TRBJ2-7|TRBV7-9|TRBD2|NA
TGTGCCAGCAGCTTATCGTGGGGGGGATACGAGCAGTACTTC
CASSLSWGGYEQYF
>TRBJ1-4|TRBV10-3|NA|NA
TGTGCCATCAGTGAGTCGGAGGGGACCGAAAAACTGTTTTTT
CAISESEGTEKLFF
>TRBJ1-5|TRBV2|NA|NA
TGTGCCAGCAGTGAAGCCACAGGGAGAAATCAGCCCCAGCATTTT
CASSEATGRNQPQHF
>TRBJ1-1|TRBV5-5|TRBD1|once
TGTGCCAGCAGCCGAGGACAGGGGTTAAGGACTGAAGCTTTCTTT
CASSRGQGLRTEAFF
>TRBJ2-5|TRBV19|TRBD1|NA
TGTGCCAGTAGTAACGACAGGGTCAGAGAGACCCAGTACTTC
CASSNDRVRETQYF
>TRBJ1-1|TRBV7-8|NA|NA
TGTGCCAGCAGCTTTGGTGGCAACACTGAAGCTTTCTTT
CASSFGGNTEAFF
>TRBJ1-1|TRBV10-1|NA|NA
TGCGCCAGCAGTGAGATTGGAGTTTTGGGGAACACTGAAGCTTTCTTT
CASSEIGVLGNTEAFF
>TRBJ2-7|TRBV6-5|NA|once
TGTGCCAGCAGTCCCAGCGGACTATTCTACGAGCAGTACTTC
CASSPSGLFYEQYF
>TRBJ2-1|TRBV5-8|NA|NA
TGTGCCAGCACAAGGGGGGGAATCTACAATGAGCAGTTCTTC
CASTRGGIYNEQFF
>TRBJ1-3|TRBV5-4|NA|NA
TGTGCCAGCAGCCTCCAAGGGGCTGGAAACACCATATATTTT
CASSLQGAGNTIYF
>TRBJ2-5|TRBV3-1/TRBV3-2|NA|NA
TGTGCCAGCAGCCAATGGGTCGGGTCCGAGACCCAGTACTTC
CASSQWVGSETQYF
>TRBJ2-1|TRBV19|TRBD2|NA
TGTGCCAGTAGTCCCCCGTGGATTAGCGGGGGATATGAGCAGTTCTTC
CASSPPWISGGYEQFF
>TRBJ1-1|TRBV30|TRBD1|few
TGTGCCTGGACCGGGACAGAGAACACTGAAGCTTTCTTT
CAWTGTENTEAFF
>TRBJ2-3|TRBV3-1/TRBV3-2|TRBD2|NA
TGTGCCAGCAGCCAGGGGACTAGCGGACGCACAGATACGCAGTATTTT
CASSQGTSGRTDTQYF
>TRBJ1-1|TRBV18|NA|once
TGTGCCAGCTCACCACAGAACTCGGGATCTGAAGCTTTCTTT
CASSPQNSGSEAFF
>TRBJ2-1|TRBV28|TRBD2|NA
TGTGCCAGCAGTCCCGCGGGGGGACCTTACAATGAGCAGTTCTTC
CASSPAGGPYNEQFF
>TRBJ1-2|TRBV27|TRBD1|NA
TGTGCCAGCAGTTCAACTACAGGGGGTGGCTACACCTTC
CASSSTTGGGYTF
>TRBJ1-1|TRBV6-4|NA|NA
TGTGCCAGCAGTGAAGTGTTGGGAGACACTGAAGCTTTCTTT
CASSEVLGDTEAFF
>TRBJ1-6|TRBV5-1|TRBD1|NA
TGCGCCAGCAGCTTGACCGGGACAGGAAAAAATAATTCACCCCTCCACTTT
CASSLTGTGKNNSPLHF
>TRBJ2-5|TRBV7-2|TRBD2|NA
TGTGCCAGCAGCTTTCAAGCGGGGGATCAAGAGACCCAGTACTTC
CASSFQAGDQETQYF
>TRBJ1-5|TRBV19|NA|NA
TGTGCCAGTAGTAGCCGGGTCACCAATCAGCCCCAGCATTTT
CASSSRVTNQPQHF
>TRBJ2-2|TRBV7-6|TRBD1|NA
TGTGCCAGCAGCTTAGGTCCCAGGGGGCGACTATCCGGGGAGCTGTTTTTT
CASSLGPRGRLSGELFF
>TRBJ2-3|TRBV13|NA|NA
TGTGCCAGCAGCTTAAGACAGGTTGCCACAGATACGCAGTATTTT
CASSLRQVATDTQYF
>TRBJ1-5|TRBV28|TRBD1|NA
TGTGCCAGCAGACCCTACGACAGGGGGACTCAGCCCCAGCATTTT
CASRPYDRGTQPQHF
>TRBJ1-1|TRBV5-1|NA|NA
TGCGCCAGCATGACAGGACTGAACACTGAAGCTTTCTTT
CASMTGLNTEAFF